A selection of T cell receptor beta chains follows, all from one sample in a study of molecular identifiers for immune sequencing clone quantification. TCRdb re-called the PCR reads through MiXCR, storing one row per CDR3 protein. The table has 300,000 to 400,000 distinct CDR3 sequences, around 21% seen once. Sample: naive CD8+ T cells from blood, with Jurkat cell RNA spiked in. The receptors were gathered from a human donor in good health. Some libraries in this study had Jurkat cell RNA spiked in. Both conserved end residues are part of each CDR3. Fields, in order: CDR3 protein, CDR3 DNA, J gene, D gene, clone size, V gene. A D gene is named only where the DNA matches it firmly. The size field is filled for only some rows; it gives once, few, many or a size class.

cdr3_aa: CASSLTYGTSSGEQYF
cdr3_nt: TGTGCCAGCAGCTTAACTTACGGGACTAGCAGCGGCGAGCAGTACTTC
j_call: TRBJ2-7
d_call: TRBD2
clone_size: .
v_call: TRBV7-9

cdr3_aa: CASSVTIGDTSTDTQYF
cdr3_nt: TGTGCCAGCAGTGTTACGATAGGGGATACGAGCACAGATACGCAGTATTTT
j_call: TRBJ2-3
d_call: .
clone_size: few
v_call: TRBV6-1

cdr3_aa: CASSLSYGQYF
cdr3_nt: TGTGCCAGCAGCCTGTCCTACGGGCAGTACTTC
j_call: TRBJ2-7
d_call: .
clone_size: .
v_call: TRBV7-8

cdr3_aa: CSVEDTGGGAHSYEQYF
cdr3_nt: TGCAGCGTTGAAGATACCGGGGGGGGAGCGCACTCCTACGAGCAGTACTTC
j_call: TRBJ2-7
d_call: TRBD2
clone_size: few
v_call: TRBV29-1

cdr3_aa: CSAPSYDGRVPDTQYF
cdr3_nt: TGCAGTGCTCCCAGTTATGACGGGAGGGTCCCAGATACGCAGTATTTT
j_call: TRBJ2-3
d_call: TRBD2
clone_size: many
v_call: TRBV20-1

cdr3_aa: CASSSEATGELFF
cdr3_nt: TGTGCCAGCAGCTCAGAAGCTACCGGGGAGCTGTTTTTT
j_call: TRBJ2-2
d_call: .
clone_size: many
v_call: TRBV9

cdr3_aa: CASSLVLNQPQHF
cdr3_nt: TGTGCCAGCAGTTTGGTTTTAAATCAGCCCCAGCATTTT
j_call: TRBJ1-5
d_call: .
clone_size: many
v_call: TRBV27

cdr3_aa: CASSNEWGQADGYTF
cdr3_nt: TGCGCCAGCAGCAACGAATGGGGACAGGCTGATGGCTACACCTTC
j_call: TRBJ1-2
d_call: TRBD1
clone_size: .
v_call: TRBV5-1

cdr3_aa: CASSPTSGQETLYF
cdr3_nt: TGCGCCAGCAGTCCTACTAGCGGCCAAGAGACCCTGTACTTC
j_call: TRBJ2-5
d_call: TRBD2
clone_size: .
v_call: TRBV10-2

cdr3_aa: CASSPLAGGNTGELFF
cdr3_nt: TGTGCCAGCAGCCCACTAGCGGGGGGGAACACCGGGGAGCTGTTTTTT
j_call: TRBJ2-2
d_call: TRBD2
clone_size: many
v_call: TRBV6-5

cdr3_aa: CASGANPQTQYF
cdr3_nt: TGTGCCAGCGGCGCGAATCCGCAGACCCAGTACTTC
j_call: TRBJ2-5
d_call: .
clone_size: once
v_call: TRBV27

cdr3_aa: CASSPSLGEAQETQYF
cdr3_nt: TGTGCCAGCAGTCCCAGTCTAGGGGAGGCGCAAGAGACCCAGTACTTC
j_call: TRBJ2-5
d_call: .
clone_size: few
v_call: TRBV27

cdr3_aa: CASSSPSGRAGELFF
cdr3_nt: TGTGCCAGCAGCTCACCCAGCGGGAGAGCCGGGGAGCTGTTTTTT
j_call: TRBJ2-2
d_call: TRBD2
clone_size: many
v_call: TRBV7-9

cdr3_aa: CASSLGLVPPYEQYF
cdr3_nt: TGTGCCAGCAGTTTAGGACTAGTGCCCCCCTACGAGCAGTACTTC
j_call: TRBJ2-7
d_call: TRBD2
clone_size: many
v_call: TRBV28

cdr3_aa: CSATEIAGALEQYF
cdr3_nt: TGCAGTGCTACAGAGATAGCGGGAGCTCTCGAGCAGTACTTC
j_call: TRBJ2-7
d_call: TRBD2
clone_size: few
v_call: TRBV20-1

cdr3_aa: CASSDRGPATEAFF
cdr3_nt: TGTGCCAGCAGTGACAGGGGGCCGGCCACTGAAGCTTTCTTT
j_call: TRBJ1-1
d_call: TRBD1
clone_size: .
v_call: TRBV6-1

cdr3_aa: CASSLQGSTYEQYF
cdr3_nt: TGTGCCAGCAGTTTACAGGGGTCTACCTACGAGCAGTACTTC
j_call: TRBJ2-7
d_call: .
clone_size: many
v_call: TRBV12-3/TRBV12-4

cdr3_aa: CASSYRQGSTEAFF
cdr3_nt: TGTGCCAGCAGTTACCGACAGGGTAGCACTGAAGCTTTCTTT
j_call: TRBJ1-1
d_call: TRBD1
clone_size: many
v_call: TRBV6-5

cdr3_aa: CASSLNLGTPNQETQYF
cdr3_nt: TGCGCCAGCAGCTTAAACCTCGGGACACCGAACCAAGAGACCCAGTACTTC
j_call: TRBJ2-5
d_call: .
clone_size: many
v_call: TRBV5-1

cdr3_aa: CASHSLAGFQPQHF
cdr3_nt: TGTGCCAGCCACAGTTTGGCAGGGTTTCAGCCCCAGCATTTT
j_call: TRBJ1-5
d_call: .
clone_size: few
v_call: TRBV28

cdr3_aa: CASSQAARVSGNTIYF
cdr3_nt: TGCGCCAGCAGCCAAGCGGCTCGAGTCTCTGGAAACACCATATATTTT
j_call: TRBJ1-3
d_call: .
clone_size: .
v_call: TRBV4-1

cdr3_aa: CAVLGQTAYEQYF
cdr3_nt: TGTGCCGTTCTGGGACAGACCGCCTACGAGCAGTACTTC
j_call: TRBJ2-7
d_call: TRBD1
clone_size: few
v_call: TRBV6-2/TRBV6-3

cdr3_aa: CSVDVDTEAFF
cdr3_nt: TGCAGCGTTGACGTAGACACTGAAGCTTTCTTT
j_call: TRBJ1-1
d_call: .
clone_size: many
v_call: TRBV29-1

cdr3_aa: CASELASPDTRYF
cdr3_nt: TGTGCCAGCGAGTTAGCGTCTCCAGATACGCGGTATTTT
j_call: TRBJ2-3
d_call: .
clone_size: .
v_call: TRBV7-2

cdr3_aa: CSAGDDRVLMNTEAFF
cdr3_nt: TGCAGTGCTGGCGACGACAGGGTCTTGATGAACACTGAAGCTTTCTTT
j_call: TRBJ1-1
d_call: TRBD1
clone_size: few
v_call: TRBV20-1